This T cell receptor (beta chain) was sequenced for a study of blood T cell repertoires in COVID-19. Across the study: COVID-19 samples collected from the United States, Italy and Spain covered acute and convalescent phases.

Seattle patients were enrolled while actively infected and followed longitudinally. Using immunoSEQ multiplex PCR, the repertoire was profiled, and TCRdb retains in-frame clones only, with some absent. The sample has about 73,000 clones, approximately 71% seen once. This CDR3 has 12 residues. From germline, CDR1 is SQVTM and CDR2 ANQGSEA. V lost 4 bases and J lost 7; bases outside the gene matches: 6. V usage is TRBV29-1 and J usage is TRBJ1-2, with 7 bases fitting TRBD1. Source material: peripheral blood. The clonotype originates from a man aged 65 to 79 with COVID-19, enrolled during active disease. This CDR3 is CSVGQGGGGYTF. DNA for the CDR3: TGCAGCGTTGGGCAGGGGGGCGGTGGCTACACCTTC.